Each of the 8 T cell receptor beta chains below was sequenced from the same sample in a study of ipilimumab plus nivolumab after autologous stem cell transplantation. Libraries were prepared by immunoSEQ multiplex PCR; TCRdb keeps only in-frame clonotypes and omits some of them. Among around 15,000 clones listed, about 80% were seen once. This sample comprised PBMCs, obtained in a trial of ipilimumab plus nivolumab as post-transplant consolidation. The receptors come from a male donor with diffuse large B-cell lymphoma.

The CDR3 DNA is TGTGCCAGCAGCTTAGGTGCGGGGGGCCCGGGCACCGGGGAGCTGTTTTTT. This codes for CASSLGAGGPGTGELFF. V usage is TRBV7-9 and J usage is TRBJ2-2; 8 nucleotides agree with TRBD2. The germline V gene has CDR1 SEHNR and CDR2 FQNEAQ (reference sequence). J gave up 4 bases and V 1 base, and 8 bases lay outside the gene matches. CDR3 size: 17 residues. Based on the CDR3 plus reference TRBV7-9 and TRBJ2-2, the full variable domain is DTGVSQNPRHKITKRGQNVTFRCDPISEHNRLYWYRQTLGQGPEFLTYFQNEAQLEKSRLLSDRFSAERPKGSFSTLEIQRTEQGDSAMYLCASSLGAGGPGTGELFFGEGSRLTVL.

This clone appeared a few times. The J gene is TRBJ2-1, the V gene TRBV7-9; D possibly corresponds to TRBD2 (5 bases). Trimming took off 6 bases at V and 8 bases at J, with 11 bases between the two ends. The CDR3 loop spans 12 amino acids. Germline lookup yields CDR1 SEHNR and CDR2 FQNEAQ (reference sequence). The CDR3 nucleotides are TGTGCCAGCAGTTTTAGTAGCGATGAGCAGTTCTTC. Translated: CASSFSSDEQFF.

This sequence joins TRBV7-9 and TRBJ1-2, with 7 nucleotides matching TRBD1. Germline V lookup: CDR1 SEHNR, CDR2 FQNEAQ (reference sequence). After removal of 5 bases from V and 6 bases from J, the junction contained 9 bases not matched to a gene. The CDR3 totals 14 residues. The CDR3 region has the DNA TGTGCCAGCAGCAACGAGACAGGGAGGCATGGCTACACCTTC. Encoded protein: CASSNETGRHGYTF. Supplemented by reference TRBV7-9 and TRBJ1-2, the full variable domain reads DTGVSQNPRHKITKRGQNVTFRCDPISEHNRLYWYRQTLGQGPEFLTYFQNEAQLEKSRLLSDRFSAERPKGSFSTLEIQRTEQGDSAMYLCASSNETGRHGYTFGSGTRLTVV.

This chain joins TRBV2 and TRBJ2-5; TRBD2 matches at 9 bases. Germline V CDR1 and CDR2: SNHLY, FYNNEI. The CDR3 runs to 13 residues. Unmatched junction bases numbered 4, after V lost 6 bases and J lost 5 bases. Here the CDR3 reads CASRYSGGETQYF. The CDR3 region has the DNA TGTGCCAGCAGATACAGCGGGGGGGAGACCCAGTACTTC.

V is TRBV11-3 and J is TRBJ2-3; 9 bases align to TRBD2. The CDR3 spans 16 residues. The V gene end was trimmed by 5 bases and the J gene end by 1 base; junction bases not matched to a gene: 7. Germline values: CDR1 SGHNT, CDR2 YENEEA. Written as DNA, the CDR3 is TGTGCCAGCAGCATAGCGCGGGGGGGGCGCACAGATACGCAGTATTTT. The encoded protein is CASSIARGGRTDTQYF.

The rearrangement joins TRBV18 to TRBJ2-1, with D maybe TRBD1 (6 bases). Germline CDR1 and CDR2: KGHSH and LQKENI. The CDR3 runs 13 residues. V dropped 8 bases and J dropped 3 bases, with 11 bases sitting between them. The chain's CDR3 is CASAGTIYNEQFF. The CDR3 DNA follows: TGTGCCAGCGCCGGGACAATCTACAATGAGCAGTTCTTC.

This clone was observed a handful of times. The V gene is TRBV19, the J gene TRBJ1-6; D is possibly TRBD1 (5 bases). There are 13 residues in the CDR3. Germline loops: CDR1 LNHDA, CDR2 SQIVND (reference sequence). The V gene lost 7 bases and the J gene lost 9 bases, with 13 bases spanning the gap. CDR3 loop: CASTGRVGSPLHF. As DNA, the CDR3 is TGTGCCAGTACCGGCAGGGTTGGTTCACCCCTCCACTTT.

The chain employs TRBV6-5 and TRBJ1-5, with no clear D. Germline values: CDR1 MNHEY, CDR2 SVGAGI. This CDR3 is 15 amino acids long. Trimming pared 6 bases from V and 1 base from J, leaving 13 bases between. The CDR3 protein is CASSPVFNSNQPQHF. The CDR3, as DNA: TGTGCCAGCAGCCCCGTTTTTAACAGCAATCAGCCCCAGCATTTT.